Listed here are 2 T cell receptor beta chains from one sample, sequenced in a study of OX40 agonist ivuxolimab in advanced cancers. Method: immunoSEQ multiplex PCR; TCRdb's copy keeps in-frame clones and lacks some. This sample carries 65,000 to 100,000 clones, just over 85% of them seen once, and the ten largest clones take about 0.76%. This sample comprised CD4+ or CD8+ T cells sorted from blood, obtained in a trial of the OX40 agonist ivuxolimab. The receptors here all came from an adult with an advanced solid tumor such as melanoma, head and neck, liver or kidney cancer.

The chain recombines TRBV7-2 with TRBJ2-5; the match to TRBD1 covers 7 bases. V gave up 9 bases and J gave up 5 bases; unmatched junction bases: 6. CDR3 length equals 12 residues. Germline V gene lookup returns CDR1 SGHTA and CDR2 FQGNSA. The CDR3 loop reads CASRPQGETQYF. The DNA for the CDR3 is TGTGCCAGTAGGCCACAGGGGGAGACCCAGTACTTC.

V gene TRBV2 combines with J gene TRBJ2-3; 9 bases match TRBD1. The CDR3 loop spans 16 amino acids. V shed 8 bases and J 2 bases; nucleotides not matched to a gene: 11. Germline lookup yields CDR1 SNHLY and CDR2 FYNNEI. The CDR3 region has the DNA TGTGCCAGCCAAGTAACAGGGGGCACCTCCACAGATACGCAGTATTTT. Translated: CASQVTGGTSTDTQYF.